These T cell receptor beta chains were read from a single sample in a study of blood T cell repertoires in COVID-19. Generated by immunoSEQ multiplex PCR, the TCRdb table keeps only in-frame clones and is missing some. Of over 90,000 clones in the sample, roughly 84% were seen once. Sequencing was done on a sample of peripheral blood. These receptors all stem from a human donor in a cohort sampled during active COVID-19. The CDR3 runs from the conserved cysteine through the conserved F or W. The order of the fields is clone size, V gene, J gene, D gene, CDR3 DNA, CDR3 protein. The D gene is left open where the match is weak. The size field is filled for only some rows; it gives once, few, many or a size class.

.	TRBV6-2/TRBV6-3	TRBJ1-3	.	TGTGCCAGCAGCCCTCCCATGGGACACCGAGGAAACACCATATATTTT	CASSPPMGHRGNTIYF
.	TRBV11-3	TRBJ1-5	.	TGTGCCAGCAGCTTATCAGGGGGCAATCAGCCCCAGCATTTT	CASSLSGGNQPQHF
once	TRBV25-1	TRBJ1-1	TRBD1	TGTGCCAGCAGTGGCGACAGGGGGGACACTGAAGCTTTCTTT	CASSGDRGDTEAFF
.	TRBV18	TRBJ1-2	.	TGTGCCAGCTCACCGGCGGGGATCTACTATGGCTACACCTTC	CASSPAGIYYGYTF
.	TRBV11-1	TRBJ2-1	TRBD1	TGTGCCAGCAGCTTAGCTAGGGACAGGGGCCTGAGCTCCTACAATGAGCAGTTCTTC	CASSLARDRGLSSYNEQFF
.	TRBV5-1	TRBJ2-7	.	TGCGCCAGCAGCTTGAGGGCAGGGGATGAGCAGTACTTC	CASSLRAGDEQYF
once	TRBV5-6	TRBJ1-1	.	TGTGCCAGCAGCTTTTCAGGGGCCCATGAAGCTTTCTTT	CASSFSGAHEAFF
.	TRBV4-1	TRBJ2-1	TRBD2	TGCGCCAGCAGCCAAGGAGATAGCGGGGGGGAGAACAATGAGCAGTTCTTC	CASSQGDSGGENNEQFF
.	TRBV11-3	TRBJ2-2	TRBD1	TGTGCCAGCAGCCGCGGGACAGGGGGCCGGGCCGGGGAGCTGTTTTTT	CASSRGTGGRAGELFF
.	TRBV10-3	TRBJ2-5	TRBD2	TGTGCCATCAGTCGGACTAGCGGGGATCAAGAGACCCAGTACTTC	CAISRTSGDQETQYF
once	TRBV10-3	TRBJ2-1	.	TGTGCCATCAGGGGCCTGGATGAGCAGTTCTTC	CAIRGLDEQFF
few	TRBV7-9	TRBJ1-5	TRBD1	TGTGCCAGCAGTTCAGACAGGGGCAATCAGCCCCAGCATTTT	CASSSDRGNQPQHF
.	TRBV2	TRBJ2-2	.	TGTGCCAGCAACCCTACAGATGCGGGCACCGGGGAGCTGTTTTTT	CASNPTDAGTGELFF
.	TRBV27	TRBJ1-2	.	TGTGCCAGCACCAAAACGGCGGGGGTCCTTAACTATGGCTACACCTTC	CASTKTAGVLNYGYTF
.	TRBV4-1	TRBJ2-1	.	TGCGCCAGCGGACAATTTGAGCAGTTCTTC	CASGQFEQFF
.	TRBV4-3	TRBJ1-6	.	TGCGCCAGCAGCCAAGAGCAGCGGTCCTCCTATAATTCACCCCTCCACTTT	CASSQEQRSSYNSPLHF
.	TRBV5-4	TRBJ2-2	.	TGTGCCAGCAGCTTGGAAGGGGCCCCGAACACCGGGGAGCTGTTTTTT	CASSLEGAPNTGELFF
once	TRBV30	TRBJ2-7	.	TGTGCCTGGAGTCTTGGACATCGCGTAGGTTCCTACGAGCAGTACTTC	CAWSLGHRVGSYEQYF
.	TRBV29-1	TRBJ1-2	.	TGCAGCGTTGGCGGGGGCAGGAGCTACACCTTC	CSVGGGRSYTF
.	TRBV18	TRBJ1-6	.	TGTGCCAGCTCAAGCCCGGGACTCCTCCACTTT	CASSSPGLLHF
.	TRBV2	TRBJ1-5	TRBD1	TGTGCCAGCACTTACAGGGGAGATCAGCCCCAGCATTTT	CASTYRGDQPQHF
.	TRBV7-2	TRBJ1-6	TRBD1	TGTGCCAGCAGCTTAGTGACAGGGGGCATTTATTCACCCCTCCACTTT	CASSLVTGGIYSPLHF
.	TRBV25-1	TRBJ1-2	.	TGTGCCAGCAGTGACGGGGGACCCTATGGCTACACCTTC	CASSDGGPYGYTF
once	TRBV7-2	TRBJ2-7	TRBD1	TGTGCCAGCAGCCCGACAAGTCCCGGGACAGGCAGCGAGCAGTACTTC	CASSPTSPGTGSEQYF
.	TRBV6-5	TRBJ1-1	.	TGTGCCAGCAGTTCAGGCCTGGGCGCTGAAGCTTTCTTT	CASSSGLGAEAFF
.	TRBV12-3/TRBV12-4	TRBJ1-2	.	TGTGCCAGTCCGGGAGAGGATCGGTATGGCTACACCTTC	CASPGEDRYGYTF
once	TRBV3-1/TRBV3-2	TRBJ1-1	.	TGTGCCAGCAGCCAAGTTGGGGGCCTGAACACTGAAGCTTTCTTT	CASSQVGGLNTEAFF
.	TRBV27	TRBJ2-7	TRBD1	TGTGCCAGCAGTTTAGGAGGGGGACAGGGGAGGCCTGGGGTCTACGAGCAGTACTTC	CASSLGGGQGRPGVYEQYF
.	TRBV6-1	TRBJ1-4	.	TGTGCCAGCAGTGAAGCTGGGGGGGGGCATGGGAATGAAAAACTGTTTTTT	CASSEAGGGHGNEKLFF
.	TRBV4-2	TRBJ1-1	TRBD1	TGTGCCAGCAGCCAGGCTACAGGGGGCACTGAAGCTTTCTTT	CASSQATGGTEAFF
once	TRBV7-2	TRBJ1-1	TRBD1	TGTGCCAGCAGCTCTACAGGGGGAAGGAGAAGCACTGAAGCTTTCTTT	CASSSTGGRRSTEAFF
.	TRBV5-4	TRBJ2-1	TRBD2	TGTGCCAGCAGCTTGGGGGGTTCTAGCGGACCCCTTTACAATGAGCAGTTCTTC	CASSLGGSSGPLYNEQFF
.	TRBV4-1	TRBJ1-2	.	TGCGCCAGCAGCCAAGGTGAGCGGACTAACTATGGCTACACCTTC	CASSQGERTNYGYTF
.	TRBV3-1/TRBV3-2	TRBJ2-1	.	TGTGCCAGCAGCCAGATGACACTTCCCAATGAGCAGTTCTTC	CASSQMTLPNEQFF
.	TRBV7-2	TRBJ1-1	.	TGTGCCAGCAGAATCGACCGGGGGAACACTGAAGCTTTCTTT	CASRIDRGNTEAFF
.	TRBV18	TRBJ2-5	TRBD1	TGTGCCAGCTCACGCTTCCGGGACAGGCAAGAGACCCAGTACTTC	CASSRFRDRQETQYF
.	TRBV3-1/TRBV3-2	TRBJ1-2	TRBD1	TGTGCCAGCAGCCAGGGGACAGGGGGTTACCTGACTAACTATGGCTACACCTTC	CASSQGTGGYLTNYGYTF
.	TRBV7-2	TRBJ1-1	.	TGTGCCAGCAACCTTTGGGGGGGATCGGGCACTGAAGCTTTCTTT	CASNLWGGSGTEAFF
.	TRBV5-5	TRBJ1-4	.	TGTGCCAGCAGCGGGAGAGGGTTTGGGGAAAAACTGTTTTTT	CASSGRGFGEKLFF
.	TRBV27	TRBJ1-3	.	TGTGCCAGCAGACCCTGGGGGGATCTCTCTGGAAACACCATATATTTT	CASRPWGDLSGNTIYF
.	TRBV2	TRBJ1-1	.	TGTGCCAGCAGTGAAGCTGGAGGGCTGAACACTGAAGCTTTCTTT	CASSEAGGLNTEAFF
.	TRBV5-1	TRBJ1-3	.	TGCGCCAGCACCCGAGGGCCCGGAAACACCATATATTTT	CASTRGPGNTIYF
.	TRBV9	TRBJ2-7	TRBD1	TGTGCCAGCAGCGTAGCGGGACAGGGATTTTACGAGCAGTACTTC	CASSVAGQGFYEQYF
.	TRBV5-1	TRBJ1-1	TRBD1	TGCGCCAGCAGCTGGGGACAGGCTTCGTTGAACACTGAAGCTTTCTTT	CASSWGQASLNTEAFF
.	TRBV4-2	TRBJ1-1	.	TGTGCCAGCAGCCGAACCCCCGGAGCGCGGGACACTGAAGCTTTCTTT	CASSRTPGARDTEAFF
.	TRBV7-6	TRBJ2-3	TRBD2	TGTGCCAGCAGCTCACAAGGTAGCGGGGGGAGCACAGATACGCAGTATTTT	CASSSQGSGGSTDTQYF
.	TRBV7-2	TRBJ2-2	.	TGTGCCAGCAGCAAAGAACAGGGTTTCGGGGAGCTGTTTTTT	CASSKEQGFGELFF